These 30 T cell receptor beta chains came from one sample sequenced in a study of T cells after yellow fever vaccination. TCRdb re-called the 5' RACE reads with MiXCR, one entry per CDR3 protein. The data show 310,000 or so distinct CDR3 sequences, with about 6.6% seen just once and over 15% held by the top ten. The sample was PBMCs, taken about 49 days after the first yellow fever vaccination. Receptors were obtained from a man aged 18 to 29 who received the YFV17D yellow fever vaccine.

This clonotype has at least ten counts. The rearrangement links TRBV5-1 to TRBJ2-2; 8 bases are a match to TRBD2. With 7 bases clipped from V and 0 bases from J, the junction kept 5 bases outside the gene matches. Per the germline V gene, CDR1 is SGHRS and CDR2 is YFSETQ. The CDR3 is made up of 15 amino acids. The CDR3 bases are TGCGCCAGCCGGGGGGGAGACTCGAACACCGGGGAGCTGTTTTTT. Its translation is CASRGGDSNTGELFF.

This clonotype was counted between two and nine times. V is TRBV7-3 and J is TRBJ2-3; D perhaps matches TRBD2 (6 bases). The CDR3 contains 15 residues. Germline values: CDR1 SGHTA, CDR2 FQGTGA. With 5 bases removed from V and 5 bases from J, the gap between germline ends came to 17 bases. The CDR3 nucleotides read TGTGCCAGCAGCATTCAACCGGGAGCGGAAGATACGCAGTATTTT. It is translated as CASSIQPGAEDTQYF.

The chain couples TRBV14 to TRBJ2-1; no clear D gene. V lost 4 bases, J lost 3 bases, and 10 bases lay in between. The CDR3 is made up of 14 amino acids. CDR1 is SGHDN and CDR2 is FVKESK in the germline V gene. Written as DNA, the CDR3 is TGTGCCAGCAGCCCATCGGGTATCTACAATGAGCAGTTCTTC. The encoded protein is CASSPSGIYNEQFF. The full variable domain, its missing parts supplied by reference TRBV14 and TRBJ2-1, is EAGVTQFPSHSVIEKGQTVTLRCDPISGHDNLYWYRRVMGKEIKFLLHFVKESKQDESGMPNNRFLAERTGGTYSTLKVQPAELEDSGVYFCASSPSGIYNEQFFGPGTRLTVL.

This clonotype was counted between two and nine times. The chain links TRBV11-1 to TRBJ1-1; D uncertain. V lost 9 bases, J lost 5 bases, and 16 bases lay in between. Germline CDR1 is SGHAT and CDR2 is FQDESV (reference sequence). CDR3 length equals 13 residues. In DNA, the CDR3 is TGTGCCAGTCGCCGCAGTTTGGGTACTGAAGCTTTCTTT. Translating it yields CASRRSLGTEAFF. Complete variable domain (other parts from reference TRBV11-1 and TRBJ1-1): EAEVAQSPRYKITEKSQAVAFWCDPISGHATLYWYRQILGQGPELLVQFQDESVVDDSQLPKDRFSAERLKGVDSTLKIQPAELGDSAMYLCASRRSLGTEAFFGQGTRLTVV.

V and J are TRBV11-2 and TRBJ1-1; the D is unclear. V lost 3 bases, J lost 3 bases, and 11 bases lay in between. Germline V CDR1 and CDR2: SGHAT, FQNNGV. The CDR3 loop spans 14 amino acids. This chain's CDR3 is CASSFRVWDTEAFF. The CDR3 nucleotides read TGTGCCAGCAGCTTCCGGGTGTGGGACACTGAAGCTTTCTTT.

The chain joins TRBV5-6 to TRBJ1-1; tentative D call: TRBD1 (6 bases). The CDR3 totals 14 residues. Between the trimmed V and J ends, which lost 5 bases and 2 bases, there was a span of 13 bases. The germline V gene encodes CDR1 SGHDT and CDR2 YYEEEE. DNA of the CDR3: TGTGCCAGCAGGGAACAGGGCGGAAACACTGAAGCTTTCTTT. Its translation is CASREQGGNTEAFF.

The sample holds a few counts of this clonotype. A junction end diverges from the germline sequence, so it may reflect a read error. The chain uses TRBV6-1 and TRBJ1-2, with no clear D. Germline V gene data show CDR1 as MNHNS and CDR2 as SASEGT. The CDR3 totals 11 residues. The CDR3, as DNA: TGTGCCAGCCGTGAAGGCTATGGCTACACCTTC. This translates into CASREGYGYTF.

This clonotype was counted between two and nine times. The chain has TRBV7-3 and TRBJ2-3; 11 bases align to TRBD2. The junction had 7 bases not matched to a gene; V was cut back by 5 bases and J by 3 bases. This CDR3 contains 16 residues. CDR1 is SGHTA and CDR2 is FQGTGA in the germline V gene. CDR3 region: CASSDGGLAGTDTQYF. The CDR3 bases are TGTGCCAGCAGCGATGGTGGACTAGCGGGTACAGATACGCAGTATTTT. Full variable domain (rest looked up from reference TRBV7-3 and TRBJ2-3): GAGVSQTPSNKVTEKGKYVELRCDPISGHTALYWYRQSLGQGPEFLIYFQGTGAADDSGLPNDRFFAVRPEGSVSTLKIQRTERGDSAVYLCASSDGGLAGTDTQYFGPGTRLTVL.

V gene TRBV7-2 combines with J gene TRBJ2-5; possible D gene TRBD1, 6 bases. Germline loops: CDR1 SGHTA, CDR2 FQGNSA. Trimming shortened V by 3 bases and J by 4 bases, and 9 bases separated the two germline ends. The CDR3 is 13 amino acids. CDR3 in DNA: TGTGCCAGCAGCTTTCAGGGGAGAGAGACCCAGTACTTC. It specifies CASSFQGRETQYF.

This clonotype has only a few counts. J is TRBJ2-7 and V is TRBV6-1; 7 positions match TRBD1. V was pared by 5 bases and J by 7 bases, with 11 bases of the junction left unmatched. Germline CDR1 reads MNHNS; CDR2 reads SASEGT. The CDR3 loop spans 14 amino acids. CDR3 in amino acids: CASSPYGTAEEQYV. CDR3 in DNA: TGTGCCAGCAGTCCCTACGGGACAGCGGAGGAGCAGTACGTC.

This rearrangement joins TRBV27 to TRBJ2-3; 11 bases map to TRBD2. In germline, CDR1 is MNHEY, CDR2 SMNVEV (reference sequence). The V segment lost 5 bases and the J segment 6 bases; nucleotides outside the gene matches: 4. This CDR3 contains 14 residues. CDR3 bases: TGTGCCAGCAGTATACTAGCGGGGGAGGATACGCAGTATTTT. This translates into CASSILAGEDTQYF.

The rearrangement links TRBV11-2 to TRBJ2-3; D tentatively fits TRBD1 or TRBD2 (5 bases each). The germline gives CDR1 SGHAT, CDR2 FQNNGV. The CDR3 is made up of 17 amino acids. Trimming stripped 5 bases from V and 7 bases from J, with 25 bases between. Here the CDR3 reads CASSQRRFGRVTNTQYF. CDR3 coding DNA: TGTGCCAGCAGCCAGCGGCGGTTCGGCAGGGTGACGAATACGCAGTATTTT.

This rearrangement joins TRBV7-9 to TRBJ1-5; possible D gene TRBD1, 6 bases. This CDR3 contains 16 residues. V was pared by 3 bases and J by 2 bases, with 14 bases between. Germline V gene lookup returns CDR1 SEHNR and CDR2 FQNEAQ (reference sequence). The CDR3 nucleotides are TGTGCCAGCAGCTTGGGATCGACAGGAGGCAATCAGCCCCAGCATTTT. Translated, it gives CASSLGSTGGNQPQHF.

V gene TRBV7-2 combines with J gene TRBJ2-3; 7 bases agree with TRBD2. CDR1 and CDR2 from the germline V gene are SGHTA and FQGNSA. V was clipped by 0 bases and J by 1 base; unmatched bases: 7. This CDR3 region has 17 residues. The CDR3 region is CASSLAPPSGGTDTQYF. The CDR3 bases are TGTGCCAGCAGCTTAGCCCCTCCTAGCGGAGGCACAGATACGCAGTATTTT.

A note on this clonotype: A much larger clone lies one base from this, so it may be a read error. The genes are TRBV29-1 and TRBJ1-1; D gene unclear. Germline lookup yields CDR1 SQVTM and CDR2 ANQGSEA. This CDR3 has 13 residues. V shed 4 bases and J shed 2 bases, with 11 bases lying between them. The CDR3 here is CSVAFLGNTEAFF. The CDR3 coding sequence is TGCAGCGTTGCCTTCTTGGGTAACACTGAAGCTTTCTTT.

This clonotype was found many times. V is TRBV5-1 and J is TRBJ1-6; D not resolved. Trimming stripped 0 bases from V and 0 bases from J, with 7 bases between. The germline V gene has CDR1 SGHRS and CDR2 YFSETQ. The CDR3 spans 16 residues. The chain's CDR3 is CASSLGPSSYNSPLHF. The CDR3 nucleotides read TGCGCCAGCAGCTTGGGGCCGAGCTCCTATAATTCACCCCTCCACTTT.

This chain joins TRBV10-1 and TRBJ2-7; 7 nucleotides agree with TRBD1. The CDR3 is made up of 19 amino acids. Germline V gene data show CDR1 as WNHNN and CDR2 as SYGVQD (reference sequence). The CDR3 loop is CASREFTFDGPEQGCEQYV. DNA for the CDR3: TGCGCCAGCAGAGAGTTTACTTTCGACGGCCCCGAACAGGGGTGCGAGCAGTACGTC.

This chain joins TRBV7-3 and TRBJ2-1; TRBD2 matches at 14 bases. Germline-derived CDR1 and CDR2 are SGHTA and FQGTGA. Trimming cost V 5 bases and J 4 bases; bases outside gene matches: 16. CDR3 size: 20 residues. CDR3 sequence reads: CASSTHAGTSGGRGYNEQFF. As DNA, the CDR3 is TGTGCCAGCAGCACACACGCCGGGACTAGCGGGGGCCGCGGATACAATGAGCAGTTCTTC.

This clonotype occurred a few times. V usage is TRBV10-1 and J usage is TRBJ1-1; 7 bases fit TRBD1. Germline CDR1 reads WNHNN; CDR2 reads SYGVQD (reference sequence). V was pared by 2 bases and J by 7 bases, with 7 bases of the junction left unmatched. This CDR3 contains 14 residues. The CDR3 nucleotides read TGCGCCAGCAGTGAGCGAGGGGGCGGAGGTGAAGCTTTCTTT. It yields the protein CASSERGGGGEAFF.

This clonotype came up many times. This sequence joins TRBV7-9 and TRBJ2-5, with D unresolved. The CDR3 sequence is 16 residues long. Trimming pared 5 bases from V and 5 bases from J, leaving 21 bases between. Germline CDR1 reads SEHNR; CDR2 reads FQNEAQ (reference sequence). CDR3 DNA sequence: TGTGCCAGCAGCCCAACGAGACCGCGGCTTCGCGAGACCCAGTACTTC. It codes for CASSPTRPRLRETQYF.

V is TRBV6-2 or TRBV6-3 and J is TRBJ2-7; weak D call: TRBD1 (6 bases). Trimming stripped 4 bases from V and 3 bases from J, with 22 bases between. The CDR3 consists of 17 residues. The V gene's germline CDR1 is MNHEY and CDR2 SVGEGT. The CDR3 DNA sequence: TGTGCCAGCAGTTCCCCGGAAAACAGGGCTGCCAACTACGAGCAGTACTTC. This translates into CASSSPENRAANYEQYF.

CDR3 protein: CASSPIEGFSGANVLTF. The CDR3 bases are TGTGCCAGCTCACCGATCGAGGGGTTCTCTGGGGCCAACGTCCTGACTTTC. V and J are TRBV18 and TRBJ2-6; D may match TRBD1 or TRBD2 (5 bases each). In germline, CDR1 is KGHSH, CDR2 LQKENI. The CDR3 length is 17 residues. V was shortened by 3 bases and J by 0 bases, with 12 bases between the two germline ends. The full variable domain, with the rest looked up from reference TRBV18 and TRBJ2-6, is NAGVMQNPRHLVRRRGQEARLRCSPMKGHSHVYWYRQLPEEGLKFMVYLQKENIIDESGMPKERFSAEFPKEGPSILRIQQVVRGDSAAYFCASSPIEGFSGANVLTFGAGSRLTVL.

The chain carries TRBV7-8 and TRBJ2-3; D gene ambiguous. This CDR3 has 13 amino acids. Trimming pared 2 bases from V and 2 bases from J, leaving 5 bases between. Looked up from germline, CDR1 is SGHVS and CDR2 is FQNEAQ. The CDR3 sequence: CASSLSYTDTQYF. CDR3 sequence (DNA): TGTGCCAGCAGCTTATCCTACACAGATACGCAGTATTTT.

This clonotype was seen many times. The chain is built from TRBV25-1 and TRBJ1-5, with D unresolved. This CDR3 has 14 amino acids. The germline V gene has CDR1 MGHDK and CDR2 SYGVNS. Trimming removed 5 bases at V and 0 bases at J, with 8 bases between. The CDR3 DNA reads TGTGCCAGCAGTCAGACGGATAGCAATCAGCCCCAGCATTTT. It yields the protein CASSQTDSNQPQHF.

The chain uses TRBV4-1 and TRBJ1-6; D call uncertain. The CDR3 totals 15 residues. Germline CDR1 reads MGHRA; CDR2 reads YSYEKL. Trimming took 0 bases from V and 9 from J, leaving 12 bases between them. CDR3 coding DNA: TGCGCCAGCAGCCAAGATTCCGGTTTTGCTTCACCCCTCCACTTT. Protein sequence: CASSQDSGFASPLHF.

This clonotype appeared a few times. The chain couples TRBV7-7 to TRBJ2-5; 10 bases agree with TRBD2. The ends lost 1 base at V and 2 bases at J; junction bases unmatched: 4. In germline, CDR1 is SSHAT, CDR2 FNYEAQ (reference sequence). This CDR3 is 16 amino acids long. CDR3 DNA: TGTGCCAGCAGCTTAGGAGGTAGCGGGGGGCAAGAGACCCAGTACTTC. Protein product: CASSLGGSGGQETQYF.

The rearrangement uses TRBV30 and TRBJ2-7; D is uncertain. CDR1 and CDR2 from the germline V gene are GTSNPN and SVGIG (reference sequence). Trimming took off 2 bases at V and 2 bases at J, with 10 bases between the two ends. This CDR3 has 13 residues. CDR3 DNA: TGTGCCTGGAGTTTGGTCGGAGCCTACGAGCAGTACTTC. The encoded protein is CAWSLVGAYEQYF.

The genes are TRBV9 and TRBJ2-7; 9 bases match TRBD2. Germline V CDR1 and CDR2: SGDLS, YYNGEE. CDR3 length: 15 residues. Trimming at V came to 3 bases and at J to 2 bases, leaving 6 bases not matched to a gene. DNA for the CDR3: TGTGCCAGCAGCGGGGGGACTAGCAGGACCTACGAGCAGTACTTC. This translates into CASSGGTSRTYEQYF.

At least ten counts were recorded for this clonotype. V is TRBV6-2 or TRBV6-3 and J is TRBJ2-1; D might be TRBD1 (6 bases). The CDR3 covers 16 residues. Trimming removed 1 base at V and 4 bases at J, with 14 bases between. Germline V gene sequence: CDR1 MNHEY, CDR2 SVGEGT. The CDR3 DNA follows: TGTGCCAGCAGTTACTGGTCTGGGACAAAGTACAATGAGCAGTTCTTC. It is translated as CASSYWSGTKYNEQFF.

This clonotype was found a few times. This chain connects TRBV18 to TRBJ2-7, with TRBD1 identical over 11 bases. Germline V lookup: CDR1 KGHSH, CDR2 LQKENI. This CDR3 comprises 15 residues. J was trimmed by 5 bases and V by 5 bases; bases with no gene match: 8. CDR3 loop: CASSKWGQGENEQYF. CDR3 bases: TGTGCCAGCTCAAAATGGGGACAGGGGGAGAACGAGCAGTACTTC.